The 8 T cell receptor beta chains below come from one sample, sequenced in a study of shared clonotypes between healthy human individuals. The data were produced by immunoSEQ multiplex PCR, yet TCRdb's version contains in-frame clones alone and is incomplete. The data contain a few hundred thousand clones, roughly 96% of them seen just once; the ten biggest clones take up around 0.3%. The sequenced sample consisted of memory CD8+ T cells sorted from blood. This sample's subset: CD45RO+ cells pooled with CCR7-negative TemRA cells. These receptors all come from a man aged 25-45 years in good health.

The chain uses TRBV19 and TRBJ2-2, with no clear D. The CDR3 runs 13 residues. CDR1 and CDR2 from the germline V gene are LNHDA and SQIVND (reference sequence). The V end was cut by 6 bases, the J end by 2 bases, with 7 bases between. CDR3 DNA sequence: TGTGCCAGTAGGACTCTAAACACCGGGGAGCTGTTTTTT. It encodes CASRTLNTGELFF. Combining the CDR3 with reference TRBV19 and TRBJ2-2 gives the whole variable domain DGGITQSPKYLFRKEGQNVTLSCEQNLNHDAMYWYRQDPGQGLRLIYYSQIVNDFQKGDIAEGYSVSREKKESFPLTVTSAQKNPTAFYLCASRTLNTGELFFGEGSRLTVL.

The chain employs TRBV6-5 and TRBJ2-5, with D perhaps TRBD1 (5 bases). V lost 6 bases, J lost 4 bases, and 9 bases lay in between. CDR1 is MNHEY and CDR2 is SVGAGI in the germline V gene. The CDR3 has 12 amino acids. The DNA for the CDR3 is TGTGCCAGCAGAAGGGGTCGAGAGACCCAGTACTTC. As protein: CASRRGRETQYF.

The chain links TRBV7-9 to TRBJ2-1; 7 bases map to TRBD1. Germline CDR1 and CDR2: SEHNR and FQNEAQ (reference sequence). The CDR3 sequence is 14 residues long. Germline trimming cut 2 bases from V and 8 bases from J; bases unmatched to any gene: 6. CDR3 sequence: CASSLPTGVDEQFF. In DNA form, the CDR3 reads TGTGCCAGCAGCTTACCAACAGGGGTTGATGAGCAGTTCTTC.

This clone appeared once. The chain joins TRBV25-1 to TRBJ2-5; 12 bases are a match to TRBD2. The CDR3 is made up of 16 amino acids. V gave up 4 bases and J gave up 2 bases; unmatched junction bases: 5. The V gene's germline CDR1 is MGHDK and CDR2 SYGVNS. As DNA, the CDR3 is TGTGCCAGCAGTGCGGTGGGACTAGCGGGTCAAGAGACCCAGTACTTC. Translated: CASSAVGLAGQETQYF.

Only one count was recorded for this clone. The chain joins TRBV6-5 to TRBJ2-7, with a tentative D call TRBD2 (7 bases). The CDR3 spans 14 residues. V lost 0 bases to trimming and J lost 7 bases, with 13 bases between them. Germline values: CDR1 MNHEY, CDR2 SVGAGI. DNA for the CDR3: TGTGCCAGCAGTTACTCGCAAGGGGGGGAAGAGCAGTACTTC. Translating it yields CASSYSQGGEEQYF.

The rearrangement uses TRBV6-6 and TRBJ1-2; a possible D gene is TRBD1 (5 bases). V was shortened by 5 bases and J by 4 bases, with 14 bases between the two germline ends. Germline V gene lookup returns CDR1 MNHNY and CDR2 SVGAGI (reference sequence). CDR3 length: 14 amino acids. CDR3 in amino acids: CASSTSTELYGYTF. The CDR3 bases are TGTGCCAGCAGTACCTCGACAGAGCTCTATGGCTACACCTTC.

The CDR3 loop reads CASSPGRRTEGQYF. In DNA, the CDR3 is TGCGCCAGCAGCCCAGGGCGACGGACCGAGGGGCAGTACTTC. This chain uses TRBV4-1 with TRBJ2-7; the D gene could be TRBD1 or TRBD2 (5 bases each). The V gene's germline CDR1 is MGHRA and CDR2 YSYEKL. Trimming removed 4 bases at V and 9 bases at J, with 19 bases between. The CDR3 has 14 residues.

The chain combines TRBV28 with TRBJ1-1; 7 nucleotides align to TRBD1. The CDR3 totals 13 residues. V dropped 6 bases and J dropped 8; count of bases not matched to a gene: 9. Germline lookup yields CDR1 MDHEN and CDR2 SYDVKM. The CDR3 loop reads CASRSTGTKEAFF. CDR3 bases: TGTGCCAGCAGATCGACAGGGACAAAGGAAGCTTTCTTT.